Listed here are 24 T cell receptor beta chains from one sample, sequenced in a study of blood T cell repertoires in COVID-19. Libraries were prepared by immunoSEQ multiplex PCR; TCRdb keeps only in-frame clonotypes and omits some of them. The sample consists of some 350,000 clones, roughly 90% of them appearing once. The sample taken for sequencing was peripheral blood. Every receptor here comes from a woman in her seventies with COVID-19, enrolled during active disease.

The chain joins TRBV6-5 to TRBJ2-7; D perhaps matches TRBD2 (6 bases). The CDR3 runs to 15 residues. Germline-derived CDR1 and CDR2 are MNHEY and SVGAGI. The V end was cut by 6 bases, the J end by 5 bases, with 20 bases between. CDR3 coding DNA: TGTGCCAGCAGGACAACAGAACTAGCTTCCCACGAGCAGTACTTC. It specifies CASRTTELASHEQYF.

CDR3 nucleotides: TGTGCCAGCAGCTTCTTAGGACAGAAAGCTAATCAGCCCCAGCATTTT. Protein sequence: CASSFLGQKANQPQHF. This chain links TRBV7-8 with TRBJ1-5, with a weak D call TRBD1 (6 bases). Germline CDR1 SGHVS, CDR2 FQNEAQ. V lost 3 bases to trimming and J lost 4 bases, with 16 bases between them. The CDR3 has 16 amino acids. The full variable domain, rest sourced from reference TRBV7-8 and TRBJ1-5, is GAGVSQSPRYKVAKRGQDVALRCDPISGHVSLFWYQQALGQGPEFLTYFQNEAQLDKSGLPSDRFFAERPEGSVSTLKIQRTQQEDSAVYLCASSFLGQKANQPQHFGDGTRLSIL.

The rearrangement joins TRBV5-8 to TRBJ2-2; 10 bases match TRBD2. Germline trimming cut 5 bases from V and 4 bases from J; bases unmatched to any gene: 5. CDR1 and CDR2 from the germline V gene are SGHTS and YDEGEE. The CDR3 loop spans 15 amino acids. CDR3 sequence: CASSILAGITGELFF. The CDR3 DNA is TGTGCCAGCAGTATACTAGCGGGGATCACCGGGGAGCTGTTTTTT.

This clone has just one count. Additional DNA sequences in this sample encode the identical CDR3. This chain joins TRBV29-1 and TRBJ1-2; 9 bases line up with TRBD1. V dropped 3 bases and J dropped 5; count of bases not matched to a gene: 4. Germline lookup yields CDR1 SQVTM and CDR2 ANQGSEA. This CDR3 spans 13 amino acids. The CDR3: CSVEGQGGYGYTF. DNA for the CDR3: TGCAGCGTTGAGGGACAGGGAGGGTATGGCTACACCTTC.

The chain has TRBV20-1 and TRBJ2-3; 11 bases line up with TRBD1. CDR3 size: 15 residues. Germline V gene sequence: CDR1 DFQATT, CDR2 SNEGSKA (reference sequence). V trimming: 3 bases; J trimming: 4 bases; junction bases outside the gene matches: 6. The CDR3 loop is CSASGDRGLPDTQYF. The CDR3 nucleotides read TGCAGTGCTAGTGGGGACAGGGGGTTGCCAGATACGCAGTATTTT.

This sequence joins TRBV5-4 and TRBJ1-2; D is unresolved. The germline gives CDR1 SGHNT, CDR2 YYREEE (reference sequence). Trimming stripped 2 bases from V and 5 bases from J, with 7 bases between. This CDR3 has 12 amino acids. The CDR3 sequence is CASSFGMYGYTF. CDR3 bases: TGTGCCAGCAGCTTCGGGATGTATGGCTACACCTTC.

The genes are TRBV18 and TRBJ1-4; 7 bases are a match to TRBD1. The trim removed 3 bases at V and 2 bases at J, leaving 9 bases unmatched. The CDR3 consists of 17 residues. Germline V gene lookup returns CDR1 KGHSH and CDR2 LQKENI. The CDR3 sequence: CASSPTTGTFTNEKLFF. As DNA, the CDR3 is TGTGCCAGCTCACCGACGACAGGGACGTTCACTAATGAAAAACTGTTTTTT.

This chain joins TRBV24-1 and TRBJ2-1; TRBD2 might be the D (6 bases). The CDR3 spans 12 residues. The ends were cut back, 6 bases at V and 9 bases at J, with 11 bases in the middle. Germline V lookup: CDR1 KGHDR, CDR2 SFDVKD. The CDR3 loop reads CATSIGGSEQFF. The CDR3 DNA is TGTGCCACCAGTATCGGGGGTAGTGAGCAGTTCTTC.

CDR3: CASSLVGGAGGYTF. The CDR3 region has the DNA TGTGCCAGCAGTTTGGTTGGGGGGGCGGGTGGCTACACCTTC. The rearrangement links TRBV27 to TRBJ1-2; perhaps TRBD1 as D (6 bases). The germline V gene has CDR1 MNHEY and CDR2 SMNVEV (reference sequence). This CDR3 comprises 14 residues. The V end lost 3 bases, the J end lost 7 bases, and 15 bases lay between the germline ends.

Concerning this clone itself: This sample also contains other DNA sequences that code for the same CDR3. The J gene is TRBJ2-7, the V gene TRBV7-2; 7 bases are a match to TRBD1. This CDR3 contains 15 residues. Per the germline V gene, CDR1 is SGHTA and CDR2 is FQGNSA. With 1 base clipped from V and 0 bases from J, the junction kept 3 bases outside the gene matches. DNA of the CDR3: TGTGCCAGCAGCTTAGAAGGGGGCGCCTCCTACGAGCAGTACTTC. This codes for CASSLEGGASYEQYF.

The CDR3 loop reads CASSLAVNTEAFF. The CDR3 nucleotides are TGTGCCAGCAGCTTGGCAGTAAACACTGAAGCTTTCTTT. The chain recombines TRBV5-6 with TRBJ1-1; D uncertain. V was pared by 0 bases and J by 2 bases, with 5 bases between. The length of the CDR3 is 13 residues. The V gene's germline CDR1 is SGHDT and CDR2 YYEEEE.

The chain couples TRBV5-6 to TRBJ2-1; 11 bases are shared with TRBD2. Germline V CDR1 and CDR2: SGHDT, YYEEEE. The CDR3 is 16 residues long. The V gene end was trimmed by 2 bases and the J gene end by 2 bases; junction bases not matched to a gene: 3. The CDR3 DNA reads as TGTGCCAGCAGCTTTAAGACTAGCGGGACCTACAATGAGCAGTTCTTC. It is translated as CASSFKTSGTYNEQFF.

The genes are TRBV15 and TRBJ2-3; TRBD2 might be the D (6 bases). The CDR3 covers 16 residues. V was trimmed by 3 bases and J by 2 bases, leaving 15 bases between them. Per the germline V gene, CDR1 is LNHNV and CDR2 is YYDKDF (reference sequence). CDR3 region: CATSRFKRANTDTQYF. DNA for the CDR3: TGTGCCACCAGCAGGTTCAAGCGGGCAAACACAGATACGCAGTATTTT.

The chain recombines TRBV3-1 (or the pseudogene TRBV3-2) with TRBJ1-5; D uncertain. The CDR3 runs 15 residues. Germline loops: CDR1 LGHDT, CDR2 YNNKEL (reference sequence). V lost 0 bases, J lost 6 bases, and 12 bases lay in between. The CDR3 is CASSQDTGERQPQHF. The CDR3 DNA sequence: TGTGCCAGCAGCCAAGATACGGGAGAACGTCAGCCCCAGCATTTT.

The chain couples TRBV7-2 to TRBJ2-3; no clear D. Per the germline V gene, CDR1 is SGHTA and CDR2 is FQGNSA. The CDR3 runs to 14 residues. The V end was cut by 1 base, the J end by 1 base, with 6 bases between. CDR3 in amino acids: CASSLVRGTDTQYF. CDR3 DNA: TGTGCCAGCAGCTTAGTCCGGGGCACAGATACGCAGTATTTT.

V gene TRBV4-1 combines with J gene TRBJ2-5; D is undetermined. V lost 1 base and J 4 bases, leaving 4 bases between the germline ends. Germline loops: CDR1 MGHRA, CDR2 YSYEKL. The CDR3 totals 12 residues. The CDR3 here is CASSQARETQYF. CDR3 DNA: TGCGCCAGCAGCCAAGCCCGAGAGACCCAGTACTTC.

DNA of the CDR3: TGTGCCAGCAGCCCACAGGAGGATACGCAGTATTTT. Its protein product is CASSPQEDTQYF. The chain is built from TRBV9 and TRBJ2-3; D is possibly TRBD1 (5 bases). The V gene's germline CDR1 is SGDLS and CDR2 YYNGEE. V lost 4 bases and J lost 6, with 9 bases in between. The CDR3 consists of 12 residues.

The chain recombines TRBV5-1 with TRBJ1-6, with D perhaps matching TRBD1 (5 bases). The CDR3 spans 14 residues. The ends were cut back, 1 base at V and 6 bases at J, with 8 bases in the middle. Germline CDR1 and CDR2: SGHRS and YFSETQ. The CDR3 sequence: CASSLQGTNSPLHF. Here the CDR3 DNA reads TGCGCCAGCAGCTTGCAGGGAACTAATTCACCCCTCCACTTT.

On this clone itself: Other nucleotide sequences from this sample produce the same CDR3. The V call is TRBV7-2, the J call TRBJ1-2; TRBD1 matches 8 bases. The trim removed 3 bases at V and 7 bases at J, leaving 4 bases unmatched. Germline CDR1 SGHTA, CDR2 FQGNSA. CDR3 length equals 13 residues. This chain's CDR3 is CASSFDRGGGYTF. The CDR3 nucleotides are TGTGCCAGCAGCTTCGACAGGGGAGGTGGCTACACCTTC.

This chain connects TRBV7-2 to TRBJ2-7; a weak D match, TRBD2 (5 bases). In germline, CDR1 is SGHTA, CDR2 FQGNSA. V was trimmed by 6 bases and J by 3 bases, leaving 15 bases between them. This CDR3 comprises 14 residues. CDR3 DNA: TGTGCCAGCAGAACCCGACTCGGGGACTACGAGCAGTACTTC. The encoded protein is CASRTRLGDYEQYF.

The CDR3 DNA reads TGCGCCAGCAGCCTAATGGCAGCGGGGTCCGACGAGCAGTACTTC. Protein: CASSLMAAGSDEQYF. The chain recombines TRBV4-3 with TRBJ2-7, with 7 bases lining up with TRBD2. Germline V lookup: CDR1 LGHNA, CDR2 YSLEER. J was trimmed by 5 bases and V by 4 bases; bases with no gene match: 11. CDR3 length: 15 residues.

This clone was seen more than once but under ten times. The chain combines TRBV21-1 with TRBJ1-1. TRBV21-1 is deemed a pseudogene. The CDR3 has 15 amino acids. The CDR3 is CASSKARPEDTEAFF. Here the CDR3 DNA reads TGTGCCAGCAGCAAAGCGCGTCCGGAGGACACTGAAGCTTTCTTT.

The sample holds one count of this clone. The V call is TRBV18, the J call TRBJ2-4; D may be TRBD2 (7 bases). V lost 2 bases, J lost 14 bases, and 19 bases lay in between. Looked up from germline, CDR1 is KGHSH and CDR2 is LQKENI. The CDR3 is 14 amino acids. CDR3 in DNA: TGTGCCAGCTCACCAGGGGCGGCGGGGGACATCGAGTACTTC. It encodes CASSPGAAGDIEYF.

The chain joins TRBV10-2 to TRBJ1-3; D call uncertain. V was shortened by 9 bases and J by 0 bases, with 9 bases between the two germline ends. The CDR3 extends over 13 amino acids. The germline gives CDR1 WSHSY, CDR2 SAAADI. Written as DNA, the CDR3 is TGCGCCAGTCAGGTCGTCTCTGGAAACACCATATATTTT. Translating gives CASQVVSGNTIYF.